The T cell receptor (beta chain) described here comes from a study of radiotherapy plus CTLA-4 blockade in lung cancer. General observations from the study: Increased serum interferon-beta after radiation also reportedly predicted response strongly.

This clone appeared a few times. The target antigen is unknown. CDR3 length: 15 residues. J gave up 1 base and V 5 bases, and 5 bases lay outside the gene matches. CDR1 is LGHNA, CDR2 YSLEER, per germline. Here immunoSEQ multiplex PCR was the method, and the copy in TCRdb shows in-frame clones only, minus some. The sample has 50,000 to 65,000 clones; under 80% are singletons. Sample: peripheral blood, taken from a patient treated with radiotherapy plus ipilimumab. This sequence originates from a human donor with non-small cell lung cancer who had a complete response to radiotherapy plus ipilimumab. V gene TRBV4-3 combines with J gene TRBJ1-5; 7 bases line up with TRBD1. The CDR3 protein is CASSTDRVSNQPQHF. The CDR3 DNA reads as TGCGCCAGCAGCACCGACAGGGTAAGCAATCAGCCCCAGCATTTT.